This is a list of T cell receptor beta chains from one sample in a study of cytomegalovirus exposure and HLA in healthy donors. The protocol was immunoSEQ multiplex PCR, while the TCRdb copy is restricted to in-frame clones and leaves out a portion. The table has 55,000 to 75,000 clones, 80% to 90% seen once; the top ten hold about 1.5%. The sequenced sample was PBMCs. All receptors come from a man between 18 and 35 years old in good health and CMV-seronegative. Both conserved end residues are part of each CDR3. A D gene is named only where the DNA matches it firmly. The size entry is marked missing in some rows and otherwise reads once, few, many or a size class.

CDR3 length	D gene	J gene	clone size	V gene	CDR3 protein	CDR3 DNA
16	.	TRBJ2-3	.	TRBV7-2	CASSLEGGAVKDTQYF	TGTGCCAGCAGCTTAGAAGGGGGGGCCGTTAAAGATACGCAGTATTTT
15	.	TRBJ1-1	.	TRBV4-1	CATCSSPGGTTEAFF	TGCGCCACCTGTTCGTCCCCTGGGGGCACGACTGAAGCTTTCTTT
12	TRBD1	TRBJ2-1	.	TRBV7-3	CASGAGGSEQFF	TGTGCCAGCGGGGCAGGGGGCTCTGAGCAGTTCTTC
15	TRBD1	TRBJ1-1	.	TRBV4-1	CASSRPGTGNTEAFF	TGCGCCAGCAGCCGACCCGGGACAGGGAACACTGAAGCTTTCTTT
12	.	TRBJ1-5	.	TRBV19	CASSYGNQPQHF	TGTGCCAGTAGCTACGGCAATCAGCCCCAGCATTTT
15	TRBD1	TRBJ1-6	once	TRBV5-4	CASSKGGQDNSPLHF	TGTGCCAGCAGCAAAGGGGGACAGGATAATTCACCCCTCCACTTT
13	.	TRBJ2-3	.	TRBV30	CAWSGMRADTQYF	TGTGCCTGGAGTGGGATGCGGGCAGATACGCAGTATTTT
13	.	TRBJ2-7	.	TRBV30	CAWSAGMAYEQYF	TGTGCCTGGAGCGCAGGGATGGCCTACGAGCAGTACTTC
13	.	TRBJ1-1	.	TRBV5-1	CASSTPQNTEAFF	TGCGCCAGCAGCACACCACAGAACACTGAAGCTTTCTTT
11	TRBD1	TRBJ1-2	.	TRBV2	CASRTGFGYTF	TGTGCCAGCAGGACAGGGTTTGGCTACACCTTC
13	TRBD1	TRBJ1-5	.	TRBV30	CALRQGSNQPQHF	TGTGCCCTGCGACAGGGCTCCAATCAGCCCCAGCATTTT
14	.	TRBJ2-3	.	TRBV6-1	CASSLSGATDTQYF	TGTGCCAGCAGTCTTTCGGGAGCCACAGATACGCAGTATTTT
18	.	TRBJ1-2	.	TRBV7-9	CASSFLTSRVGVNYGYTF	TGTGCCAGCAGCTTCCTAACTAGCCGGGTAGGCGTTAACTATGGCTACACCTTC
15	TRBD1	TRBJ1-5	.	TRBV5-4	CASSPGQGPNQPQHF	TGTGCCAGCAGCCCCGGACAGGGACCAAATCAGCCCCAGCATTTT
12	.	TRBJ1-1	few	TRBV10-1	CASTGPGTEAFF	TGCGCCAGCACCGGGCCGGGGACTGAAGCTTTCTTT
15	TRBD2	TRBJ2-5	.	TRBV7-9	CASSLSSGGRETQYF	TGTGCCAGCAGCTTATCTAGCGGGGGTCGGGAGACCCAGTACTTC
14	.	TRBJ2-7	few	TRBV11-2	CASSLAGSSYEQYF	TGTGCCAGCAGCCTCGCAGGGTCCTCCTACGAGCAGTACTTC
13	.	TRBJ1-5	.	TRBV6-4	CASRAKGVTPQHF	TGTGCCAGCAGAGCTAAAGGGGTTACGCCCCAGCATTTT
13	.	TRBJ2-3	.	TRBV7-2	CASSYREADTQYF	TGTGCCAGCAGCTACCGGGAAGCAGATACGCAGTATTTT
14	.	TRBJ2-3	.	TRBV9	CASSVYAGPNTQYF	TGTGCCAGCAGCGTTTACGCGGGGCCCAATACGCAGTATTTT
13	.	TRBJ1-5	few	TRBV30	CAWSVRFQEPQHF	TGTGCCTGGAGTGTAAGGTTTCAGGAGCCCCAGCATTTT
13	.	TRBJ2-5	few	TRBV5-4	CASSLPTRETQYF	TGTGCCAGCAGCTTGCCAACCCGGGAGACCCAGTACTTC
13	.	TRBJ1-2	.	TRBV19	CASSQDSNYGYTF	TGTGCCAGTAGCCAGGACAGCAACTATGGCTACACCTTC
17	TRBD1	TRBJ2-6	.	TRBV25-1	CASGGQEGSGGANVLTF	TGTGCCAGCGGCGGACAGGAAGGGTCCGGCGGGGCCAACGTCCTGACTTTC
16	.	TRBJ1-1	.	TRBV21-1	CASSNPLPDRVSEAFF	TGTGCCAGCAGCAATCCCCTTCCTGACAGGGTGTCTGAAGCTTTCTTT
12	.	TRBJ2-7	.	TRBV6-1	CASKDRGYEQYF	TGTGCCAGCAAGGACAGAGGCTACGAGCAGTACTTC
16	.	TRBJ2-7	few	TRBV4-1	CASSQGTGWGTYEQYF	TGCGCCAGCAGCCAAGGTACAGGTTGGGGCACTTACGAGCAGTACTTC
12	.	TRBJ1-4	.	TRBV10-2	CASSERQEKLFF	TGCGCCAGCAGTGAGCGCCAAGAGAAACTGTTTTTT
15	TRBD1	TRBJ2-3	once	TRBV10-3	CAISNRGQGADTQYF	TGTGCCATCAGTAACAGGGGACAGGGCGCAGATACGCAGTATTTT
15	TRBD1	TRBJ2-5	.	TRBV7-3	CASSPGTGSQETQYF	TGTGCCAGCAGCCCAGGGACAGGGAGCCAAGAGACCCAGTACTTC
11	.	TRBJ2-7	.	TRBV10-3	CAIKSTYEQYF	TGTGCCATCAAGTCAACTTACGAGCAGTACTTC
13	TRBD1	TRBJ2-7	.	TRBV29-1	CSVEPGQGPEQYF	TGCAGCGTGGAACCGGGACAGGGTCCCGAGCAGTACTTC
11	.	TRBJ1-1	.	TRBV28	CASTVPTEAFF	TGTGCCAGTACAGTGCCCACTGAAGCTTTCTTT
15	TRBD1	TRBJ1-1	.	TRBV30	CAWRVIGTANTEAFF	TGTGCCTGGAGGGTCATCGGGACAGCGAACACTGAAGCTTTCTTT
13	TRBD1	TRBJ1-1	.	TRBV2	CASERDRNGEAFF	TGTGCCAGCGAGCGGGACAGGAACGGTGAAGCTTTCTTT
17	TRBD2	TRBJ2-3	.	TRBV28	CASTSSSGGGKLDTQYF	TGTGCCAGCACCTCCTCCTCCGGCGGGGGGAAATTAGATACGCAGTATTTT
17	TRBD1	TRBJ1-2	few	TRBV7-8	CASSLETGGLRNYGYTF	TGTGCCAGCAGCTTAGAAACAGGGGGACTTCGTAACTATGGCTACACCTTC
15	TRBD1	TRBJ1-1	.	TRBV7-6	CASSPGTGTPSGAFF	TGTGCCAGCAGCCCAGGGACAGGGACCCCAAGTGGAGCTTTCTTT
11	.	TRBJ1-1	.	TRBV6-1	CASRQVTEAFF	TGTGCCAGCAGACAGGTAACTGAAGCTTTCTTT
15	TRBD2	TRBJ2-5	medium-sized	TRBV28	CASRTWRGSRETQYF	TGTGCCAGCAGGACTTGGCGGGGGTCTCGAGAGACCCAGTACTTC
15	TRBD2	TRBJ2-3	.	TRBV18	CASSGWAGEADTQYF	TGTGCCAGCTCAGGATGGGCGGGGGAAGCAGATACGCAGTATTTT
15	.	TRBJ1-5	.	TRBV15	CATSREGGLNQPQHF	TGTGCCACCAGCAGAGAGGGGGGACTCAATCAGCCCCAGCATTTT